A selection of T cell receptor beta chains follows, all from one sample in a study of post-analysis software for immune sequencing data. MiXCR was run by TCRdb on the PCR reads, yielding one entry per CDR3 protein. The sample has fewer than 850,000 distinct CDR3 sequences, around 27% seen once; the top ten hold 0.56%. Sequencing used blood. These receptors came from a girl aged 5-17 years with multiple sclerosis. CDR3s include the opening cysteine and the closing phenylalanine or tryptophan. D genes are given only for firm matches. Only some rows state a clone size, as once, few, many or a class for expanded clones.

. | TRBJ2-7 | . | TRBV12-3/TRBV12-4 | TGTGCCAGCAGAAATGACGCGAACTCCTACGAGCAGTACTTC | CASRNDANSYEQYF
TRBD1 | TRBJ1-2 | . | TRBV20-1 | TGCAGTGCAGGATTACAGGGGGCTTACTATGGCTACACCTTC | CSAGLQGAYYGYTF
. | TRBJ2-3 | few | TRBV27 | TGTGCCAGCAGCCTGGTCACCCTTCTCCCAGATACGCAGTATTTT | CASSLVTLLPDTQYF
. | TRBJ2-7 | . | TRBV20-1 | TGCAGTGCTCATCCCGCCCACGAGCAGTACTTC | CSAHPAHEQYF
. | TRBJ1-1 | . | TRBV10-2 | TGCGCCAGCAGTGTAAGAAGGGGGGATCACACTGAAGCTTTCTTT | CASSVRRGDHTEAFF
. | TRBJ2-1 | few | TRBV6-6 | TGTGCCAGCAGTTACTCGTCCACACATGAGCAGTTCTTC | CASSYSSTHEQFF
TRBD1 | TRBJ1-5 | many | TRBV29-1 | TGCAGCGTTATGGCAGGGGGTAACCAGCCCCAGCATTTT | CSVMAGGNQPQHF
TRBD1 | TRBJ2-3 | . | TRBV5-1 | TGCGCCAGCAGCACCCAGGGGGCGCGGACAGATACGCAGTATTTT | CASSTQGARTDTQYF
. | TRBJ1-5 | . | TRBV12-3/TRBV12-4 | TGTGCCAGCAGTTTAGCGGCCCGCAATCAGCCCCAGCATTTT | CASSLAARNQPQHF
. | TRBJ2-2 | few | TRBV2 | TGTGCCAGCAGTCGGGACACGAACACCGGGGAGCTGTTTTTT | CASSRDTNTGELFF
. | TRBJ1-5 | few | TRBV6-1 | TGTGCCACCTCTCCCAGACGGCAAAGCAATCAGCCCCAGCATTTT | CATSPRRQSNQPQHF
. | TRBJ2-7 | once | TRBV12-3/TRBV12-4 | TGTGCCAGCAGTAATAGCCACGGGAACGAGCAGTACTTC | CASSNSHGNEQYF
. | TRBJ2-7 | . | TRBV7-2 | TGTGCCAGCAGCCCCGAGGGGGGTCCTCCCTACGAGCAGTACTTC | CASSPEGGPPYEQYF
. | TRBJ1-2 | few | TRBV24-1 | TGTGCCACCAGTGCCCCGACAGTCAACTATGGCTACACCTTC | CATSAPTVNYGYTF
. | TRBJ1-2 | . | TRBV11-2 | TGTGCCAGCAGCTGGTCCCCCGGGACATCCTATGGCTACACCTTC | CASSWSPGTSYGYTF
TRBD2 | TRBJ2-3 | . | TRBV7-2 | TGTGCCAGCAGCTTAGTCTATCGGCTAGCGGGAGGGCCAGATACGCAGTATTTT | CASSLVYRLAGGPDTQYF